This T cell receptor beta chain appears in the sequencing data of a study of OX40 agonist ivuxolimab in advanced cancers. Study context: Dose-escalation patients' cancers were hepatocellular carcinoma, melanoma, renal cell or head and neck cancer.

General study findings and limits: Clonal expansion among partial responders at 0.1-3.0 mg/kg ranked near the lowest. Certain nonresponding patients likewise had low normalized T-cell clonal expansion. The authors did not determine the antigen specificity of the expanded peripheral T cells.

V was pared by 1 base and J by 4 bases, with 6 bases of the junction left unmatched. Germline V gene lookup returns CDR1 SGHVS and CDR2 FNYEAQ. CDR3 length: 16 amino acids. This table comes from immunoSEQ multiplex PCR, and its TCRdb copy is limited to in-frame clones, with some not included. This table holds around 20,000 clones, 65% to 75% found once. Remarks on this clone: Its antigen is currently unknown.

This sequence originates from an adult with an advanced solid tumor such as melanoma, head and neck, liver or kidney cancer. Sequencing used CD4+ or CD8+ T cells sorted from blood, obtained in a trial of the OX40 agonist ivuxolimab. This chain connects TRBV7-6 to TRBJ2-3, with 9 nucleotides matching TRBD2. The CDR3 protein is CASSLVGGGAPDTQYF. The CDR3 DNA follows: TGTGCCAGCAGCTTAGTGGGCGGGGGGGCCCCAGATACGCAGTATTTT.